Described below is a single TCR beta chain sequence and its context. As yet, its antigen is unknown. This sample is drawn from a study of T-cell reconstitution after alpha-beta-depleted transplantation in children. Study observations and caveats: Reportedly, roughly two months post-transplant, alpha-beta T cells arose from several hundred expanded graft clones. Surviving recipient T cells and intrathymic progenitors accounted for some patients' high TCRbeta diversity at day 60.

Construction of the TCRbeta library involved unique molecular identifiers. TCRdb reanalysed the PCR reads using MiXCR and keeps one entry per CDR3 protein. The sample has 780,000 or so distinct CDR3 sequences; 16% are singletons. V lost 1 base and J 0 bases, leaving 13 bases between the germline ends. The CDR3 is 17 amino acids. The germline V gene has CDR1 SGHRS and CDR2 YFSETQ. The specimen was PBMCs, mostly from graft donor cells, collected 360 days after TCRalphabeta/CD19-depleted stem cell transplant. This clonotype was obtained from a male patient aged 5 to 17 who had a stem cell transplant for acute lymphoblastic leukemia, so the T cells may come from the graft donor. The rearrangement links TRBV5-1 to TRBJ1-4; no clear D. CDR3 nucleotides: TGCGCCAGCAGCTTGCGCAGTGGTGTCGCAACTAATGAAAAACTGTTTTTT. Protein: CASSLRSGVATNEKLFF.